This entry features one TCR beta chain sequence. Recruited during active infection, patients (from Seattle) were subsequently followed longitudinally. These data are taken from a study of blood T cell repertoires in COVID-19. Here immunoSEQ multiplex PCR was the method, and the copy in TCRdb shows in-frame clones only, minus some. Altogether around 210,000 clones are present, about four fifths being singletons, with the ten largest covering around 7.8%. Germline assignment: CDR1 LGHNA and CDR2 YNFKEQ. The CDR3 covers 14 residues. V dropped 1 base and J dropped 5; count of bases not matched to a gene: 0.

The specimen was peripheral blood. The rearrangement links TRBV4-2 to TRBJ2-2, with 8 nucleotides matching TRBD1. The sequence was obtained from an elderly woman with COVID-19, enrolled during active disease. Here the CDR3 DNA reads TGTGCCAGCAGCCAAGGACAGGGGACCGGGGAGCTGTTTTTT. It encodes CASSQGQGTGELFF.